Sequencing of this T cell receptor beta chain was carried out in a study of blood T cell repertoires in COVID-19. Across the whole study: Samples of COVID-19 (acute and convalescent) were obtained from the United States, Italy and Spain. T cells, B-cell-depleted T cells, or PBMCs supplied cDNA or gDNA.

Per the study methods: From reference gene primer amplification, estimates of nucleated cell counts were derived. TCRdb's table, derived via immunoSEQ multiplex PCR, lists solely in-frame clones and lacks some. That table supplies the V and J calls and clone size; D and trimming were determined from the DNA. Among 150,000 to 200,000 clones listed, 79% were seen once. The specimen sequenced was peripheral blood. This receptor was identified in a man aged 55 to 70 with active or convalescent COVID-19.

DNA for the CDR3: TGTGCCAGCACCCACGCCCATGAGTCCTACAATGAGCAGTTCTTC. Protein: CASTHAHESYNEQFF. The chain combines TRBV5-4 with TRBJ2-1; D is undetermined. The length of the CDR3 is 15 residues. Germline CDR1 SGHNT, CDR2 YYREEE (reference sequence). Trimming removed 6 bases from V and 1 base from J, with 14 bases in between.